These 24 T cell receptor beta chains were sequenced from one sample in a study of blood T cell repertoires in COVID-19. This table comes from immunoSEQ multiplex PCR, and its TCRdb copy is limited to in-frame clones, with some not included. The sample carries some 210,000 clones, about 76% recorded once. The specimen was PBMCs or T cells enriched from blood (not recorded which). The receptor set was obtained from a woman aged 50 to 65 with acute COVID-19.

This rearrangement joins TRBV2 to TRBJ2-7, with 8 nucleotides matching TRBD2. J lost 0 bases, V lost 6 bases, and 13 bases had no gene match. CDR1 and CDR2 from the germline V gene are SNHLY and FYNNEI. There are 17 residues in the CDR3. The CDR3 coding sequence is TGTGCCAGCAGCCTCGTAGGTAGCGGGACGTTCTCCTACGAGCAGTACTTC. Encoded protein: CASSLVGSGTFSYEQYF.

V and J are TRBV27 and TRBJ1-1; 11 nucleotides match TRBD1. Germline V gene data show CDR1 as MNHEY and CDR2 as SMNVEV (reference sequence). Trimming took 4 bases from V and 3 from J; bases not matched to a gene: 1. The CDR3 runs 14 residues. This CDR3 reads CASSWDRGYTEAFF. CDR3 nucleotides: TGTGCCAGCAGTTGGGACAGGGGGTACACTGAAGCTTTCTTT.

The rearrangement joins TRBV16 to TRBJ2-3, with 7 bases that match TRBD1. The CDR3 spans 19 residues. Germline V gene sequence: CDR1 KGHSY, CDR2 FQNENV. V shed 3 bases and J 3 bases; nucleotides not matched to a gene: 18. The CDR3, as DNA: TGTGCCAGCAGCCAGGCACCACAGGGGTCGGGGTTCCGGACAGATACGCAGTATTTT. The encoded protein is CASSQAPQGSGFRTDTQYF.

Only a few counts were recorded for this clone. CDR3 amino acids: CASSSGTTGYKNIQYF. In DNA, the CDR3 is TGTGCCAGCAGTTCCGGGACTACGGGTTACAAAAACATTCAGTACTTC. The chain joins TRBV28 to TRBJ2-4; 7 positions match TRBD2. J was trimmed by 3 bases and V by 4 bases; bases with no gene match: 9. This CDR3 is 16 amino acids long. Germline assignment: CDR1 MDHEN and CDR2 SYDVKM.

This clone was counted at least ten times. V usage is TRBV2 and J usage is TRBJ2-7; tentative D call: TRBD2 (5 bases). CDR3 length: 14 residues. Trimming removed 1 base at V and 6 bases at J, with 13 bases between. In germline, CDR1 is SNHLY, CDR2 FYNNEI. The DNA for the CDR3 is TGTGCCAGCAGTGAAGGGGCTAGCCTGAGCGAGCAGTACTTC. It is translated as CASSEGASLSEQYF.

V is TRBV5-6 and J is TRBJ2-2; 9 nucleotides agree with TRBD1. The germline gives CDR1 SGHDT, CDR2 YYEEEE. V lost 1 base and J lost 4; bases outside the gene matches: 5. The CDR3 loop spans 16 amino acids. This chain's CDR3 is CASSLSGTGFTGELFF. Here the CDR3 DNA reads TGTGCCAGCAGCTTGTCCGGGACAGGGTTCACCGGGGAGCTGTTTTTT.

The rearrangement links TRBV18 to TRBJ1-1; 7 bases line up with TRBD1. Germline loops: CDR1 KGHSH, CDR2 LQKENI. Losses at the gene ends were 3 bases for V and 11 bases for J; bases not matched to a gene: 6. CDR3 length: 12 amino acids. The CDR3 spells CASSPQTGWAFF. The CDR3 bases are TGTGCCAGCTCACCCCAGACAGGGTGGGCTTTCTTT.

Written as DNA, the CDR3 is TGTGCCAGCAGTAGACTAGCTTCAGAGACCCAGTACTTC. Its protein is CASSRLASETQYF. J is TRBJ2-5 and V is TRBV6-2 or TRBV6-3; TRBD2 matches at 7 bases. Germline CDR1 reads MNHEY; CDR2 reads SVGEGT. The CDR3 extends over 13 amino acids. V was pared by 5 bases and J by 4 bases, with 4 bases of the junction left unmatched.

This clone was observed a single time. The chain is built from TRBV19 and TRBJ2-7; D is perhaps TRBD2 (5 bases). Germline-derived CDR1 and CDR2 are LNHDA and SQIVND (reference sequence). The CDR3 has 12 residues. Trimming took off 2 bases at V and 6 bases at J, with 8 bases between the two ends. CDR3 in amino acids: CASSIREGEQYF. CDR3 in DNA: TGTGCCAGTAGTATACGCGAGGGCGAGCAGTACTTC.

The CDR3 DNA sequence: TGTGCCAGCAGAGAGGCCGGGACAGGGAAGAATGAGCAGTTCTTC. Translating it yields CASREAGTGKNEQFF. The V call is TRBV6-5, the J call TRBJ2-1; 9 positions agree with TRBD1. Trimming at V came to 6 bases and at J to 7 bases, leaving 10 bases not matched to a gene. The CDR3 is made up of 15 amino acids. Germline values: CDR1 MNHEY, CDR2 SVGAGI.

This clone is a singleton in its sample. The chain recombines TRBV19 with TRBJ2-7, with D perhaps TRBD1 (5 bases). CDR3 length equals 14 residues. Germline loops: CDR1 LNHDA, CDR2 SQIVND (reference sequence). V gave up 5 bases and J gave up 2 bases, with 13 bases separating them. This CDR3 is CASSSPTGTYEQYF. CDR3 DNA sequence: TGTGCCAGTAGTTCCCCCACAGGAACCTACGAGCAGTACTTC.

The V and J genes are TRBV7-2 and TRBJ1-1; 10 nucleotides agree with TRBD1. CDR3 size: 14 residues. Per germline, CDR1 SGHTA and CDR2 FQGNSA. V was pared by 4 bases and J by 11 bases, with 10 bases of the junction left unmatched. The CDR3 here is CASSWTPGQGRAFF. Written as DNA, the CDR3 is TGTGCCAGCAGCTGGACTCCGGGACAGGGGCGGGCTTTCTTT. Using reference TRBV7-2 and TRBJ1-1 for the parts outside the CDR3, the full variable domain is GAGVSQSPSNKVTEKGKDVELRCDPISGHTALYWYRQSLGQGLEFLIYFQGNSAPDKSGLPSDRFSAERTGGSVSTLTIQRTQQEDSAVYLCASSWTPGQGRAFFGQGTRLTVV.

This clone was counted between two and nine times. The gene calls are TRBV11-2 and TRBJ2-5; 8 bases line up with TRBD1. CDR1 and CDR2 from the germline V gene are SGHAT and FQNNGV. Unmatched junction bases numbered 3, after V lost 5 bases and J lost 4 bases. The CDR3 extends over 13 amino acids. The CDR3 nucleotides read TGTGCCAGCAGCCTCAGGGGGCCAGAGACCCAGTACTTC. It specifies CASSLRGPETQYF.

The chain's CDR3 is CASSQDLDPLLAGGRGKNIQYF. DNA of the CDR3: TGCGCCAGCAGCCAAGATCTGGACCCCCTACTAGCGGGAGGGCGGGGCAAAAACATTCAGTACTTC. This chain uses TRBV4-3 with TRBJ2-4, with TRBD2 identical over 13 bases. Germline V lookup: CDR1 LGHNA, CDR2 YSLEER. The V gene end was trimmed by 0 bases and the J gene end by 3 bases; junction bases not matched to a gene: 17. The CDR3 is 22 residues long.

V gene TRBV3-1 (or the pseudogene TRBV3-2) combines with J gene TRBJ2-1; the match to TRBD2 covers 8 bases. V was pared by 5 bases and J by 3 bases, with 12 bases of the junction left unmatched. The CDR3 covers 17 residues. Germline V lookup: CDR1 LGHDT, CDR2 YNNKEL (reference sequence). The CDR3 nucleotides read TGTGCCAGCAGCACCCGGACTAGCCCCGCGAACTACAATGAGCAGTTCTTC. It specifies CASSTRTSPANYNEQFF.

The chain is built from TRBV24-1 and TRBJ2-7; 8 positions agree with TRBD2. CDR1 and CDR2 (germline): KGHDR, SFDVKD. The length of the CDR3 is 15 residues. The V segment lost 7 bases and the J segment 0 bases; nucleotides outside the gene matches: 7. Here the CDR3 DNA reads TGTGCCACCAGCGAGGCGGGAGGCAACTCCTACGAGCAGTACTTC. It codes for CATSEAGGNSYEQYF.

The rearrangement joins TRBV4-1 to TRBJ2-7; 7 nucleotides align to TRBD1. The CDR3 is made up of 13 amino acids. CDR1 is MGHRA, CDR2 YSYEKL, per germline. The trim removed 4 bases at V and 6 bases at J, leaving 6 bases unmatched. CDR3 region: CASSRTRDSEQYF. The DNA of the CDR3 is TGCGCCAGCAGCCGCACTAGGGACAGCGAGCAGTACTTC.

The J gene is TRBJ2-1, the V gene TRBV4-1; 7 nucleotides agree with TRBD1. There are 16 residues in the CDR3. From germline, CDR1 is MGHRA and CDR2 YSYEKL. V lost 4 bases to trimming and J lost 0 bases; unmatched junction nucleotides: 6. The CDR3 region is CASSPMGTASYNEQFF. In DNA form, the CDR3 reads TGCGCCAGCAGCCCCATGGGGACAGCCTCCTACAATGAGCAGTTCTTC.

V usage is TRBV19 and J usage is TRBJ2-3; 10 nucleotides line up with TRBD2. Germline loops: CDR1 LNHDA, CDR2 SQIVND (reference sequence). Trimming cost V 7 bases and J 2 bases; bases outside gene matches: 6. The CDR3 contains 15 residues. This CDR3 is CASTLTSGFTDTQYF. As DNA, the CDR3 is TGTGCCAGTACCCTGACTAGCGGGTTCACAGATACGCAGTATTTT.

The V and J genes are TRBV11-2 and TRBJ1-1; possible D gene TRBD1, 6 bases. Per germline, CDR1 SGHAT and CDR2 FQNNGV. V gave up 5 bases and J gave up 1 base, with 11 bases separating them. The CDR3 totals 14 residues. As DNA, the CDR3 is TGTGCCAGCAGCATCCTGACAGGGAACACTGAAGCTTTCTTT. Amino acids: CASSILTGNTEAFF.

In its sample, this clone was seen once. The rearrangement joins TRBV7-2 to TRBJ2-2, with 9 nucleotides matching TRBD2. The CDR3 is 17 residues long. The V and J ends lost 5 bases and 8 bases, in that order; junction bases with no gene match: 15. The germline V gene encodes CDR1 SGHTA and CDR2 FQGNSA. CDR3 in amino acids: CASSPPLAGGGFGELFF. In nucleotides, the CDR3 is TGTGCCAGCAGCCCGCCGTTGGCGGGGGGGGGTTTTGGGGAGCTGTTTTTT.

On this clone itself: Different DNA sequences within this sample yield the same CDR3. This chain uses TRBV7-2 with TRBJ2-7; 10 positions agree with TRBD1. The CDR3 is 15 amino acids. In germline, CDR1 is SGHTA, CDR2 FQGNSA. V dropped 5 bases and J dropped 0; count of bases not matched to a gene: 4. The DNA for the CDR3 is TGTGCCAGCAGCCTGACAGGGGGCAGCTCCTACGAGCAGTACTTC. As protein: CASSLTGGSSYEQYF.

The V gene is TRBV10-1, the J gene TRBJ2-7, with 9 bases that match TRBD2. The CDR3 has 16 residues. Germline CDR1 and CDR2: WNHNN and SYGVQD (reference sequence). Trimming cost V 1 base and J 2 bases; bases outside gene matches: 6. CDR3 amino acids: CASSEWESGRTYEQYF. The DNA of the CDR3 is TGCGCCAGCAGTGAGTGGGAAAGCGGGAGGACCTACGAGCAGTACTTC.

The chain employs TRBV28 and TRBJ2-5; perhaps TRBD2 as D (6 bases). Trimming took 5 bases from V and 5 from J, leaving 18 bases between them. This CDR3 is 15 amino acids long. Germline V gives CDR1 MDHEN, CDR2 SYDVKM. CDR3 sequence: CASSPGGTRRETQYF. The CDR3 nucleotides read TGTGCCAGCAGTCCCGGCGGGACCCGGCGGGAGACCCAGTACTTC.